This is a list of T cell receptor beta chains from one sample in a study of CD8 T cells in Susac syndrome. TCRdb re-derived calls from the immunoSEQ multiplex PCR reads in MiXCR, one entry per CDR3 protein. The repertoire includes around 170,000 distinct CDR3 sequences, approximately 94% of them detected once, and around 0.12% sits in the top ten. Source material: CD4+ T cells from PBMCs. The receptors stem from a human donor with Susac syndrome. Each CDR3 is given with its conserved first and last residue. A D gene is named only where the DNA matches it firmly. For some rows the clone size is stated as once, few or many, or as a class when expanded; others skip it.

v_call	clone_size	j_call	d_call	cdr3_nt	cdr3_aa
TRBV4-3	.	TRBJ2-5	.	TGCGCCAGCAGCCAAGAAGCCCGTAGAGAGACCCAGTACTTC	CASSQEARRETQYF
TRBV20-1	.	TRBJ2-7	TRBD2	TGCAGTGCCCTCCCAACTAGCGGGAGAACCTACGAGCAGTACTTC	CSALPTSGRTYEQYF
TRBV14	.	TRBJ2-3	TRBD2	TGTGCCAGCAGAAACAGCGGAGAGCGGGGGATTAAGGATACGCAGTATTTT	CASRNSGERGIKDTQYF
TRBV3-1	.	TRBJ2-3	.	TGTGCCAGCAGCCTGACCCCCCCAGATACGCAGTATTTT	CASSLTPPDTQYF
TRBV20-1	.	TRBJ2-1	.	TGCAGTGCTAGCTCTGTTAATGAGCAGTTCTTC	CSASSVNEQFF
TRBV20-1	.	TRBJ1-5	.	TGCAGTGCTAGGCTACAGAACAATCAGCCCCAGCATTTT	CSARLQNNQPQHF
TRBV2	once	TRBJ2-5	.	TGTGCCTTCAAGGGGGAAGAGACCCAGTACTTC	CAFKGEETQYF
TRBV7-2	.	TRBJ2-7	TRBD2	TGTGCCAGCAGTCCTAGCGGGAGGGCCGCCGTCGAGCAGTACTTC	CASSPSGRAAVEQYF
TRBV6-1	.	TRBJ2-4	.	TGTGCCAGCAGTGAAGCGGGGGCGGGAAACATTCAGTACTTC	CASSEAGAGNIQYF
TRBV28	.	TRBJ1-5	.	TGTGCCAGCAGTTCGAACAGCGGGGTTAGCAATCAGCCCCAGCATTTT	CASSSNSGVSNQPQHF
TRBV29-1	.	TRBJ2-2	.	TGCAGCGTTCATCTAGAGAAACAGAACACCGGGGAGCTGTTTTTT	CSVHLEKQNTGELFF
TRBV3-1	.	TRBJ1-1	.	TGTGCCAGCAGTTCAAGATTGGGTGGGACCACTGAAGCTTTCTTT	CASSSRLGGTTEAFF
TRBV15	.	TRBJ1-2	.	TGTGCCACCAGCAGAGGGGGAGAACAGGGAGCCCATGGCTACACCTTC	CATSRGGEQGAHGYTF
TRBV3-1	.	TRBJ2-6	.	TGTGCCAGCAGCCAAATGGGTGGGGCCAACGTCCTGACTTTC	CASSQMGGANVLTF
TRBV29-1	.	TRBJ2-6	.	TGCAGCGTTGGACCGAGCTCTGGGGCCAACGTCCTGACTTTC	CSVGPSSGANVLTF
TRBV30	.	TRBJ2-6	.	TGTGCCCGATTCTCTGGGGCCAACGTCCTGACTTTC	CARFSGANVLTF
TRBV29-1	.	TRBJ2-1	.	TGCAGCGTACTAATATCCTACAATGAGCAGTTCTTC	CSVLISYNEQFF
TRBV5-1	.	TRBJ1-2	.	TGCGCCAGCAGCGAATCAGGGTATCCGTATGGCTACACCTTC	CASSESGYPYGYTF
TRBV18	.	TRBJ1-2	TRBD1	TGTGCCAGCTCACCTTCGGACAGGGGGAATGGCTACACCTTC	CASSPSDRGNGYTF
TRBV20-1	.	TRBJ2-5	.	TGCAGTGCCAAACTAACCTCAGAGACCCAGTACTTC	CSAKLTSETQYF
TRBV6-2/TRBV6-3	.	TRBJ2-7	TRBD1	TGTGCCAGCGGAGACAGGGGGCCCTACGAGCAGTACTTC	CASGDRGPYEQYF
TRBV4-3	.	TRBJ2-7	.	TGCGCCAGCAGCCAAGAAGGGGGAGCGTGGGGGGAGCAGTACTTC	CASSQEGGAWGEQYF
TRBV30	.	TRBJ2-3	TRBD2	TGTGCCTGGAGTCCCGGGAGGGGTCTCACAGATACGCAGTATTTT	CAWSPGRGLTDTQYF
TRBV20-1	.	TRBJ2-1	.	TGCAGTGCTAGTAGGGGCGGGTCCAATGAGCAGTTCTTC	CSASRGGSNEQFF
TRBV2	once	TRBJ1-2	.	TGTGCCAGCAGGGAAGACAGCACCAATGGCTACACCTTC	CASREDSTNGYTF